This T cell receptor (beta chain) comes out of a study of blood T cells in healthy people across ages. This CDR3 has 13 amino acids. The germline CDR1 and CDR2 sequences are MDHEN and SYDVKM. V lost 6 bases, J lost 0 bases, and 7 bases lay in between. Alongside a J-beta primer mix, a sample-barcoded 5' primer served in a second PCR lasting about 7 to 12 cycles. TCRdb reprocessed the 5' RACE reads with MiXCR, giving one entry per CDR3 protein. The sample comprises 1,800,000 or so distinct CDR3 sequences, about two fifths of which are singletons, and 23% rests with the top ten. The chain recombines TRBV28 with TRBJ2-3; no definite D call. Sequenced sample: blood. This receptor was obtained from a human donor in good health. CDR3 sequence reads: CASRPYSTDTQYF. The CDR3 nucleotides are TGTGCCAGCAGACCCTATAGCACAGATACGCAGTATTTT.